These 26 T cell receptor beta chains originate from one sample sequenced in a study of T-cell reconstitution after alpha-beta-depleted transplantation in children (dated by TCRdb to about 2016). Library preparation employed PCR. Sequencing took place on an Illumina HiSeq 2500. Molecular barcoding was employed in the preparation of TCR libraries, with unique molecular identifiers being used to normalize TCRbeta repertoire quantification. The public sequencing data were trimmed at Q25 with fastp and processed into clonotypes with MiXCR by TCRdb, which kept only in-frame beta chains. Each entry is one CDR3 protein sequence, shown with its most common DNA and genes. Present in this sample are hundreds of thousands of distinct CDR3 sequences, approximately 12% of which were seen just once. The ten largest make up about 4.5% of the sample. This sample comprised PBMCs, obtained from the stem cell graft. The receptors were sampled from a human donor who donated a stem cell graft to a child with Fanconi anemia.

This clonotype was seen repeatedly, ten times or more. The chain is built from TRBV7-2 and TRBJ2-5, with D possibly being TRBD1 or TRBD2 (5 bases each). The CDR3 loop spans 12 amino acids. Germline-derived CDR1 and CDR2 are SGHTA and FQGNSA. Trimming stripped 8 bases from V and 0 bases from J, with 7 bases between. DNA of the CDR3: TGTGCCAGCCGAGGGGACCAAGAGACCCAGTACTTC. It translates to CASRGDQETQYF.

The genes are TRBV5-8 and TRBJ1-2; 7 bases match TRBD1. After removal of 4 bases from V and 6 bases from J, the junction contained 6 bases not matched to a gene. Per germline, CDR1 SGHTS and CDR2 YDEGEE. The CDR3 extends over 13 amino acids. CDR3 nucleotides: TGTGCCAGCAGCCCCAACAGGGGCAATGGCTACACCTTC. Translating gives CASSPNRGNGYTF.

This rearrangement joins TRBV9 to TRBJ1-5; D unresolved. This CDR3 has 15 amino acids. Per the germline V gene, CDR1 is SGDLS and CDR2 is YYNGEE. Trimming removed 2 bases from V and 4 bases from J, with 13 bases in between. This chain's CDR3 is CASSVYLSVNQPQHF. The CDR3 nucleotides read TGTGCCAGCAGCGTTTACCTGAGTGTAAATCAGCCCCAGCATTTT.

This clonotype was observed a handful of times. The chain uses TRBV5-6 and TRBJ2-3; no clear D gene. Trimming removed 3 bases from V and 5 bases from J, with 19 bases in between. CDR1 and CDR2 from the germline V gene are SGHDT and YYEEEE. This CDR3 is 16 amino acids long. The CDR3 loop is CASSSGRRGRLDTQYF. The CDR3 nucleotides are TGTGCCAGCAGCTCAGGACGTCGCGGCCGCCTAGATACGCAGTATTTT. Full variable domain (missing parts from reference TRBV5-6 and TRBJ2-3): DAGVTQSPTHLIKTRGQQVTLRCSPKSGHDTVSWYQQALGQGPQFIFQYYEEEERQRGNFPDRFSGHQFPNYSSELNVNALLLGDSALYLCASSSGRRGRLDTQYFGPGTRLTVL.

This clonotype was seen repeatedly, ten times or more. The chain uses TRBV5-5 and TRBJ2-5; possibly TRBD1 for D (6 bases). Trimming pared 4 bases from V and 0 bases from J, leaving 13 bases between. Germline-derived CDR1 and CDR2 are SGHKS and YYEKEE (reference sequence). This CDR3 is built from 15 residues. The CDR3 DNA follows: TGTGCCAGCAGCCGACTTGGACAGTACCAAGAGACCCAGTACTTC. It encodes CASSRLGQYQETQYF. Full variable domain (remainder filled in from reference TRBV5-5 and TRBJ2-5): DAGVTQSPTHLIKTRGQQVTLRCSPISGHKSVSWYQQVLGQGPQFIFQYYEKEERGRGNFPDRFSARQFPNYSSELNVNALLLGDSALYLCASSRLGQYQETQYFGPGTRLLVL.

This clonotype was seen only a few times. The V call is TRBV3-1, the J call TRBJ1-6; a weak D match, TRBD1 (5 bases). Trimming took off 0 bases at V and 7 bases at J, with 10 bases between the two ends. The CDR3 consists of 15 residues. Germline loops: CDR1 LGHDT, CDR2 YNNKEL (reference sequence). The CDR3 nucleotides read TGTGCCAGCAGCCAAGAGAACAGGAGGAATTCACCCCTCCACTTT. Translating it yields CASSQENRRNSPLHF.

The sample holds a few counts of this clonotype. Here the CDR3 DNA reads TGCAGTGCTAGTAGACCGCGACAGGGTGGCTACACCTTC. This sequence encodes CSASRPRQGGYTF. The chain is built from TRBV20-1 and TRBJ1-2; 7 bases line up with TRBD1. The V gene end was trimmed by 3 bases and the J gene end by 7 bases; junction bases not matched to a gene: 8. The CDR3 has 13 amino acids. Germline CDR1 DFQATT, CDR2 SNEGSKA (reference sequence).

This clonotype showed up just a few times. This rearrangement joins TRBV20-1 to TRBJ1-2, with D possibly matching TRBD1 (5 bases). The ends were cut back, 1 base at V and 1 base at J, with 10 bases in the middle. The CDR3 is made up of 14 amino acids. Germline CDR1 and CDR2: DFQATT and SNEGSKA (reference sequence). DNA for the CDR3: TGCAGTGCTAGAGGGGGGAGGGATAACTATGGCTACACCTTC. Its translation is CSARGGRDNYGYTF.

This sequence joins TRBV7-6 and TRBJ1-3, with 7 bases lining up with TRBD1. This CDR3 comprises 17 residues. The germline V gene has CDR1 SGHVS and CDR2 FNYEAQ. The J segment lost 0 bases and the V segment lost 1 base, leaving 6 bases of the junction unmatched. The CDR3 is CASSLVTGASSGNTIYF. CDR3 sequence (DNA): TGTGCCAGCAGCTTAGTAACAGGGGCGAGCTCTGGAAACACCATATATTTT.

The rearrangement joins TRBV20-1 to TRBJ2-7; D uncertain. Germline V gene sequence: CDR1 DFQATT, CDR2 SNEGSKA (reference sequence). CDR3 length: 12 residues. Trimming took off 3 bases at V and 2 bases at J, with 8 bases between the two ends. The DNA for the CDR3 is TGCAGTGCTAGCGGCGCCACCTACGAGCAGTACTTC. It codes for CSASGATYEQYF.

This clonotype was recorded a few times. This chain connects TRBV10-3 to TRBJ1-3; 8 bases fit TRBD1. The CDR3 is made up of 15 amino acids. The germline V gene has CDR1 ENHRY and CDR2 SYGVKD. After removal of 5 bases from V and 3 bases from J, the junction contained 6 bases not matched to a gene. The chain's CDR3 is CAISSDRGGGNTIYF. The CDR3 nucleotides are TGTGCCATCAGTTCCGACAGGGGAGGTGGAAACACCATATATTTT.

The chain joins TRBV28 to TRBJ1-4; the D is unclear. Germline V CDR1 and CDR2: MDHEN, SYDVKM. V was trimmed by 4 bases and J by 7 bases, leaving 16 bases between them. CDR3 length: 15 amino acids. The CDR3 here is CASSYSPGYGEKLFF. CDR3 nucleotides: TGTGCCAGCAGTTACTCCCCCGGGTACGGTGAAAAACTGTTTTTT.

This clonotype showed up just a few times. The J gene is TRBJ2-1, the V gene TRBV11-2; TRBD2 agrees at 7 bases. CDR1 and CDR2 from the germline V gene are SGHAT and FQNNGV. Trimming cost V 4 bases and J 9 bases; bases outside gene matches: 9. The CDR3 loop spans 14 amino acids. The CDR3 nucleotides are TGTGCCAGCAGCTGGGGGGGGGTGGGAATTGAGCAGTTCTTC. Its translation is CASSWGGVGIEQFF.

There are many counts of this clonotype. The chain combines TRBV5-1 with TRBJ1-1; D uncertain. The CDR3 consists of 14 residues. Trimming removed 2 bases from V and 4 bases from J, with 12 bases in between. The germline V gene has CDR1 SGHRS and CDR2 YFSETQ. Here the CDR3 DNA reads TGCGCCAGCAGCTTTGCCACTCTGAGCACTGAAGCTTTCTTT. Protein sequence: CASSFATLSTEAFF.

This clonotype was recorded many times. This chain uses TRBV12-3 or TRBV12-4 with TRBJ1-2; 9 positions agree with TRBD1. This CDR3 has 14 amino acids. Germline trimming cut 7 bases from V and 4 bases from J; bases unmatched to any gene: 7. In nucleotides, the CDR3 is TGTGCCAGCACCCCGACAGGGGGTTCCTATGGCTACACCTTC. Translated: CASTPTGGSYGYTF.

The chain has TRBV5-1 and TRBJ2-1; 13 positions match TRBD2. Trimming removed 1 base from V and 8 bases from J; junction bases left unmatched: 3. This CDR3 has 15 amino acids. Per the germline V gene, CDR1 is SGHRS and CDR2 is YFSETQ. The CDR3 coding sequence is TGCGCCAGCAGCTTGACTAGCGGGGGGGCCCATGAGCAGTTCTTC. This gives the protein CASSLTSGGAHEQFF.

This clonotype was seen ten or more times. The chain has TRBV4-2 and TRBJ2-3, with a tentative D call TRBD1 (6 bases). The CDR3 spans 17 residues. With 0 bases removed from V and 4 bases from J, the gap between germline ends came to 17 bases. Germline loops: CDR1 LGHNA, CDR2 YNFKEQ. As DNA, the CDR3 is TGTGCCAGCAGCCAAGATAATAAACAGGGAAGCGCAGATACGCAGTATTTT. This codes for CASSQDNKQGSADTQYF.

This clonotype occurred many times. This chain connects TRBV20-1 to TRBJ1-1; D is possibly TRBD1 (5 bases). With 1 base removed from V and 1 base from J, the gap between germline ends came to 13 bases. CDR1 and CDR2 from the germline V gene are DFQATT and SNEGSKA (reference sequence). This CDR3 comprises 15 residues. In DNA, the CDR3 is TGCAGTGCTAGAGCCTCCCGTAGGGGGAACACTGAAGCTTTCTTT. Protein product: CSARASRRGNTEAFF.

Many counts were recorded for this clonotype. This chain uses TRBV18 with TRBJ1-1; 7 nucleotides match TRBD1. This CDR3 is 13 amino acids long. Germline V lookup: CDR1 KGHSH, CDR2 LQKENI. V shed 5 bases and J 3 bases; nucleotides not matched to a gene: 3. CDR3 sequence reads: CASSKGADTEAFF. Here the CDR3 DNA reads TGTGCCAGCTCAAAGGGGGCGGACACTGAAGCTTTCTTT.

The V call is TRBV20-1, the J call TRBJ2-1; D perhaps matches TRBD1 (5 bases). The CDR3 spans 15 residues. Between the trimmed V and J ends, which lost 4 bases and 3 bases, there was a span of 16 bases. Germline V lookup: CDR1 DFQATT, CDR2 SNEGSKA (reference sequence). CDR3 in DNA: TGCAGTGCTATCCCATTGCAGGGTAACTACAATGAGCAGTTCTTC. As protein: CSAIPLQGNYNEQFF.

This clonotype was observed a few times. The genes are TRBV6-2 or TRBV6-3 and TRBJ2-5; D might be TRBD2 (6 bases). From germline, CDR1 is MNHEY and CDR2 SVGEGT. V gave up 0 bases and J gave up 7 bases, with 15 bases separating them. This CDR3 comprises 15 residues. The CDR3 spells CASSYSTEGGVTQYF. Here the CDR3 DNA reads TGTGCCAGCAGTTACTCGACAGAAGGAGGGGTGACCCAGTACTTC.

V gene TRBV27 combines with J gene TRBJ2-7; 7 bases are shared with TRBD1. CDR3 size: 13 residues. J gave up 2 bases and V 9 bases, and 7 bases lay outside the gene matches. Germline loops: CDR1 MNHEY, CDR2 SMNVEV (reference sequence). The CDR3 bases are TGTGCCAGGACGACAGGGTCCCCCTACGAGCAGTACGTC. It specifies CARTTGSPYEQYV.

The chain couples TRBV7-2 to TRBJ2-4, with D unclear. V lost 1 base and J lost 6, with 4 bases in between. The CDR3 sequence is 12 residues long. The V gene's germline CDR1 is SGHTA and CDR2 FQGNSA. The CDR3 DNA sequence: TGTGCCAGCAGCTTAGACGTAAACATTCAGTACTTC. Its translation: CASSLDVNIQYF.

The chain joins TRBV4-2 to TRBJ2-1, with TRBD2 matching 9 bases. V lost 1 base and J lost 7; bases outside the gene matches: 8. Looked up from germline, CDR1 is LGHNA and CDR2 is YNFKEQ. The CDR3 covers 16 residues. CDR3 sequence (DNA): TGTGCCAGCAGCCAAGTTAGCGGGGGTCTTGGAAATGAGCAGTTCTTC. Encoded protein: CASSQVSGGLGNEQFF.

Turning to this clonotype: An end of the junction differs from the germline gene, which may be a read error. The rearrangement links TRBV7-2 to TRBJ1-2; no firm D call. Germline CDR1 and CDR2: SGHTA and FQGNSA. The CDR3 runs 10 residues. The CDR3 DNA sequence: TGTGCCAGCAGCTTAGAAGCTATCCGTTGG. Protein sequence: CASSLEAIRW.

This clonotype appeared a few times. The CDR3 region is CAISVRDSSYEQYF. CDR3 DNA sequence: TGTGCCATCAGTGTCCGGGACAGCTCCTACGAGCAGTACTTC. The V and J genes are TRBV10-3 and TRBJ2-7; 7 positions match TRBD1. Per the germline V gene, CDR1 is ENHRY and CDR2 is SYGVKD. CDR3 length: 14 residues. V trimming: 4 bases; J trimming: 0 bases; junction bases outside the gene matches: 3.